The rows below give T cell receptor beta chains drawn from one sample of a study of T cells after yellow fever vaccination. TCRdb re-derived calls from the 5' RACE reads in MiXCR, one entry per CDR3 protein. The sample includes more than 350,000 distinct CDR3 sequences, under 14% of them seen just once. This specimen consisted of PBMCs, obtained on the day of the first yellow fever vaccination. The source of these receptors is a man between 18 and 35 years old who received the YFV17D yellow fever vaccine. Each CDR3 is given with its conserved first and last residue. A D gene is named only where the DNA matches it firmly. Size is stated for part of the rows, as once, few or many counts, or as a class when the clone is expanded.

V,D,size,J,DNA,CDR3
TRBV3-1,NA,NA,TRBJ1-1,TGTGCCAGCAGCCAAGAAGGGCTACTGGCTTTCTTT,CASSQEGLLAFF
TRBV4-2,NA,few,TRBJ2-3,TGTGCCAGCAGCCAAGATAAATGGGTTGGGCGCGATACGCAGTATTTT,CASSQDKWVGRDTQYF
TRBV6-2/TRBV6-3,NA,few,TRBJ2-3,TGTGCCAGCAGTTTCCAGGGGCGCGCCGGAGGAGAGAGGACAGATACGCAGTATTTT,CASSFQGRAGGERTDTQYF
TRBV12-3/TRBV12-4,NA,NA,TRBJ2-1,TGTGCCAGCAGGCGAGAGTTGGATGAGCAGTTCTTC,CASRRELDEQFF
TRBV3-1,NA,many,TRBJ1-1,TGTGCCAGCGGCTTTGGCAGGACAACTGAAGCTTTCTTT,CASGFGRTTEAFF
TRBV29-1,NA,few,TRBJ2-5,TGCAGCGTCGCCTGGACGGTCCAAGAGACCCAGTACTTC,CSVAWTVQETQYF
TRBV12-3/TRBV12-4,TRBD1,NA,TRBJ2-7,TGTGCCAGCAGTTCACCGGGACAGGGGATGGACTACGAGCAGTACTTC,CASSSPGQGMDYEQYF
TRBV20-1,NA,few,TRBJ2-2,TGCAGTGCTGTCCGACAGTCCGGGGAGCTGTTTTTT,CSAVRQSGELFF
TRBV6-1,TRBD1,few,TRBJ1-2,TGTGCCAGCAGCCCGGACAGGTACTATGGCTACACCTTC,CASSPDRYYGYTF
TRBV7-8,TRBD1,NA,TRBJ2-2,TGTGCCAGCAGCCCCGGGGCCCCAGGGGGCACCGGGGAGCTGTTTTTT,CASSPGAPGGTGELFF
TRBV11-2,TRBD2,few,TRBJ2-1,TGTGCCAGCAGCCTGTTAGCGGGGGGGCTTAGCTCCTACAATGAGCAGTTCTTC,CASSLLAGGLSSYNEQFF
TRBV15,TRBD1,few,TRBJ1-2,TGTGCCACCAGCAGAGATAGGACAGGGAACTATGGCTACACCTTC,CATSRDRTGNYGYTF
TRBV6-1,NA,NA,TRBJ1-1,TGTGCCAGCAGCTCATCGAAGAACACTGAAGCTTTCTTT,CASSSSKNTEAFF
TRBV20-1,NA,NA,TRBJ2-5,TGCAGTGCGCCCCCTGGGGCTAGCATAGCGGAGACCCAGTACTTC,CSAPPGASIAETQYF
TRBV5-6,NA,NA,TRBJ1-1,TGTGCCAGCAGCTTGGTATCCAGGAGAAACACTGAAGCTTTCTTT,CASSLVSRRNTEAFF
TRBV20-1,TRBD2,few,TRBJ2-4,TGCAGTGCTAGTAGACTAGCGGGGGGGAAAAACATTCAGTACTTC,CSASRLAGGKNIQYF
TRBV11-2,NA,NA,TRBJ2-3,TGTGCCAGCAGCTGGGCCAGACGGGCTAGCACAGATACGCAGTATTTT,CASSWARRASTDTQYF
TRBV12-3/TRBV12-4,NA,few,TRBJ2-3,TGTGCCAGCAGTTTGAATCAGGGGCGCACAGATACGCAGTATTTT,CASSLNQGRTDTQYF
TRBV4-3,NA,NA,TRBJ1-2,TGCGCCAGCAGCCAAGATCTTTTGCAGAGCAGTTTCTATGGCTACACCTTC,CASSQDLLQSSFYGYTF
TRBV5-1,NA,few,TRBJ1-2,TGCGCCAGCAGCTTGGAGCCAGGCGTTGACTATGGCTACACCTTC,CASSLEPGVDYGYTF
TRBV10-3,TRBD2,many,TRBJ2-3,TGTGCCATCAGTGAAGGGCTAGCGGGGTTCTATACGCAGTATTTT,CAISEGLAGFYTQYF
TRBV4-3,NA,NA,TRBJ2-2,TGCGCCAGCAGCCAAGATAGGACTCCGGGGGGGGAGCTGTTTTTT,CASSQDRTPGGELFF
TRBV4-3,NA,NA,TRBJ2-1,TGCGCCAGCAGCCAAGATTCCTTAAAGTGGGGTGAGCAGTTCTTC,CASSQDSLKWGEQFF
TRBV20-1,TRBD1,few,TRBJ2-7,TGCAGTGCTAGGAGAACCCTCGTCCGGGACAGACGATACGAGCAGTACTTC,CSARRTLVRDRRYEQYF
TRBV7-2,TRBD1,few,TRBJ1-5,TGTGCCAGCAGCTTATGGACAGGGGATCAGCCCCAGCATTTT,CASSLWTGDQPQHF
TRBV15,NA,NA,TRBJ2-2,TGTGCCACCAGCGATCCGACAGCGAACACCGGGGAGCTGTTTTTT,CATSDPTANTGELFF
TRBV7-3,TRBD1,few,TRBJ2-3,TGTGCCAGCAGCTTACGAGCAGGGGGCGGAACAGATACGCAGTATTTT,CASSLRAGGGTDTQYF
TRBV19,TRBD1,many,TRBJ1-5,TGTGCCAGTAGTATTAAAGGGACAGGTTTGTATCAGCCCCAGCATTTT,CASSIKGTGLYQPQHF
TRBV5-5,NA,many,TRBJ1-2,TGTGCCAGCAGCTTGTCTACCCCAAGGAGGGCTAACTATGGCTACACCTTC,CASSLSTPRRANYGYTF
TRBV12-3/TRBV12-4,NA,many,TRBJ2-5,TGTGCCAGCAGTTTAGCCCCCTTGGAGACCCAGTACTTC,CASSLAPLETQYF
TRBV6-1,TRBD1,many,TRBJ2-1,TGTGCCAGCAGCCTGGGACAGGGAGGAAGTAATGAGCAGTTCTTC,CASSLGQGGSNEQFF
TRBV6-4,TRBD2,NA,TRBJ2-1,TGTGCCAGCAGTAGCGGGGGGAATAACAATGAGCAGTTCTTC,CASSSGGNNNEQFF
TRBV6-6,TRBD1,medium-sized,TRBJ2-5,TGTGCCAGCAGTGCAGGGGGCGGGTCCCAGTACTTC,CASSAGGGSQYF
TRBV5-1,TRBD1,few,TRBJ1-1,TGCGCCAGCAGCTTGGGAGGGACAGGGGGCATGAACACTGAAGCTTTCTTT,CASSLGGTGGMNTEAFF
TRBV5-6,NA,many,TRBJ2-1,TGTGCCAGCAGCTTGGGGAGGGCGTTAGAGCAGTTCTTC,CASSLGRALEQFF
TRBV23-1,NA,NA,TRBJ2-2,TGCGCCAGCAGTCGTTGGCAGACGAACACCGGGGAGCTGTTTTTT,CASSRWQTNTGELFF